The 22 T cell receptor beta chains below were found in one sample sequenced in a study of blood T cells in healthy people across ages. Alongside a J-beta primer mix, a sample-barcoded 5' primer served in a second PCR lasting about 7 to 11 cycles. TCRdb processed the 5' RACE reads anew with MiXCR; each CDR3 protein has one entry. The table has around 1,700,000 distinct CDR3 sequences, 28% seen once. Sample: blood. The receptor source for this set is a woman aged 30 to 39 in good health.

Notes on this clonotype: One base away lies a much larger clone, so this may be a sequencing read error. The rearrangement uses TRBV15 and TRBJ2-1; the D gene could be TRBD1 or TRBD2 (5 bases each). V was pared by 3 bases and J by 10 bases, with 13 bases between. Germline CDR1 LNHNV, CDR2 YYDKDF (reference sequence). CDR3 length equals 13 residues. The CDR3 DNA reads TGTGCCACCAGCAGCGGGACGTCCTACGAGCAGTTCTTC. This translates into CATSSGTSYEQFF.

This clonotype was found a few times. The chain has TRBV9 and TRBJ2-1, with D unresolved. The V gene's germline CDR1 is SGDLS and CDR2 YYNGEE. This CDR3 is 14 amino acids long. V was shortened by 0 bases and J by 6 bases, with 10 bases between the two germline ends. CDR3 region: CASSVGGHPNEQFF. CDR3 nucleotide sequence: TGTGCCAGCAGCGTAGGTGGGCACCCCAATGAGCAGTTCTTC.

There are many counts of this clonotype. The chain uses TRBV12-3 or TRBV12-4 and TRBJ2-1, with D hard to call. CDR3 length: 12 amino acids. Trimming left V 6 bases short and J 10 bases short, with 13 bases between. DNA for the CDR3: TGTGCCAGCAGCCAACACAGTGCCGAGCAGTTCTTC. Amino acid sequence: CASSQHSAEQFF.

This chain joins TRBV3-1 and TRBJ2-7; 10 bases line up with TRBD2. Per germline, CDR1 LGHDT and CDR2 YNNKEL (reference sequence). The J segment lost 2 bases and the V segment lost 3 bases, leaving 4 bases of the junction unmatched. The CDR3 consists of 15 residues. The CDR3 region has the DNA TGTGCCAGCAGCCAGACTAGCGGGCAACCCTACGAGCAGTACTTC. Its protein is CASSQTSGQPYEQYF.

Worth noting for this clonotype: A much larger clone lies a single base off, so this may be a read error. The rearrangement uses TRBV12-3 or TRBV12-4 and TRBJ2-3, with unresolved D. The CDR3 is made up of 12 amino acids. Trimming cost V 2 bases and J 9 bases, with 9 bases left between them. The CDR3 reads CASSLSRVTQYF. CDR3 sequence (DNA): TGTGCCAGCAGTTTAAGTCGCGTCACGCAGTATTTT.

The V call is TRBV12-3 or TRBV12-4, the J call TRBJ1-2; TRBD1 matches 7 bases. The V and J ends lost 3 bases and 7 bases, in that order; junction bases with no gene match: 20. The length of the CDR3 is 18 residues. CDR3 coding DNA: TGTGCCAGCAGTTTCCGGATCTATGGGACAGCTAGTGCCTCTGGCTACACCTTC. Protein sequence: CASSFRIYGTASASGYTF.

This clonotype was counted only a few times. This may stem from a read error, because a much larger clone lies one nucleotide away. This chain uses TRBV6-5 with TRBJ2-7, with D unresolved. Germline assignment: CDR1 MNHEY and CDR2 SVGAGI. This CDR3 spans 14 amino acids. In DNA, the CDR3 is TGTGCCTGCAGTTTGATAGGCAGTCAGTACGAGCAGTACTTC. This sequence encodes CACSLIGSQYEQYF.

The chain couples TRBV7-6 to TRBJ2-3; D not resolved. The CDR3 has 13 residues. Germline V gives CDR1 SGHVS, CDR2 FNYEAQ. V lost 5 bases and J lost 2, with 8 bases in between. The CDR3 bases are TGTGCCAGCAGCGCGTATTACACAGATACGCAGTATTTT. It codes for CASSAYYTDTQYF.

Of note for this clonotype: A clone one base away is much larger, so this may be a read error. The genes are TRBV7-9 and TRBJ2-7; D is ambiguous. The CDR3 is made up of 14 amino acids. Germline-derived CDR1 and CDR2 are SEHNR and FQNEAQ (reference sequence). Trimming left V 2 bases short and J 2 bases short, with 10 bases between. The CDR3 loop reads CASSLKSRAYEQYF. The CDR3 bases are TGTGCCAGCAGCTTAAAGAGCAGAGCCTACGAGCAGTACTTC.

The chain combines TRBV29-1 with TRBJ1-1; D might be TRBD1 (5 bases). The V end lost 4 bases, the J end lost 2 bases, and 11 bases lay between the germline ends. The CDR3 has 13 amino acids. In germline, CDR1 is SQVTM, CDR2 ANQGSEA. The CDR3: CSVAGLRNTEAFF. CDR3 nucleotide sequence: TGCAGCGTTGCAGGGCTACGTAACACTGAAGCTTTCTTT.

Ten or more counts support this clonotype. V gene TRBV5-1 combines with J gene TRBJ2-7; 7 positions agree with TRBD2. This CDR3 contains 13 residues. Germline loops: CDR1 SGHRS, CDR2 YFSETQ. V was clipped by 2 bases and J by 4 bases; unmatched bases: 3. CDR3 loop: CASSFAGVYEQYF. In DNA, the CDR3 is TGCGCCAGCAGCTTCGCGGGAGTATACGAGCAGTACTTC. Based on the CDR3 plus reference TRBV5-1 and TRBJ2-7, the full variable domain is KAGVTQTPRYLIKTRGQQVTLSCSPISGHRSVSWYQQTPGQGLQFLFEYFSETQRNKGNFPGRFSGRQFSNSRSEMNVSTLELGDSALYLCASSFAGVYEQYFGPGTRLTVT.

This chain links TRBV11-2 with TRBJ1-5, with D perhaps matching TRBD1 (6 bases). Germline V lookup: CDR1 SGHAT, CDR2 FQNNGV. V was cut by 3 bases and J by 4 bases, with 13 bases left in between. This CDR3 comprises 15 residues. The CDR3 is CASSFGQSSNQPQHF. CDR3 DNA sequence: TGTGCCAGCAGCTTCGGACAGTCCTCTAATCAGCCCCAGCATTTT.

The table lists this clonotype with many counts. This rearrangement joins TRBV6-1 to TRBJ2-1, with TRBD1 matching 8 bases. The CDR3 has 13 amino acids. CDR1 and CDR2 (germline): MNHNS, SASEGT. V shed 4 bases, J shed 9 bases, and the junction held 5 bases outside the gene matches. The CDR3 is CASSGDRYGEQFF. In DNA, the CDR3 is TGTGCCAGCAGTGGGGACAGGTATGGTGAGCAGTTCTTC.

Ten or more counts support this clonotype. This chain uses TRBV7-2 with TRBJ2-1; no firm D call. V dropped 1 base and J dropped 0 bases, with 7 bases sitting between them. The germline V gene encodes CDR1 SGHTA and CDR2 FQGNSA. The CDR3 loop spans 15 amino acids. DNA for the CDR3: TGTGCCAGCAGCTTAGACTATAGCTCCTACAATGAGCAGTTCTTC. It translates to CASSLDYSSYNEQFF.

This clonotype was observed many times. The chain is built from TRBV6-1 and TRBJ2-7; D call uncertain. The CDR3 runs to 13 residues. The V gene lost 6 bases and the J gene lost 0 bases, with 9 bases spanning the gap. Per germline, CDR1 MNHNS and CDR2 SASEGT. The CDR3 region is CASRAASSYEQYF. For the CDR3, the DNA is TGTGCCAGCAGGGCAGCGAGCTCCTACGAGCAGTACTTC.

The chain couples TRBV28 to TRBJ1-2; maybe TRBD1 (6 bases). The CDR3 sequence is 15 residues long. In germline, CDR1 is MDHEN, CDR2 SYDVKM. The V end lost 5 bases, the J end lost 2 bases, and 15 bases lay between the germline ends. CDR3 sequence (DNA): TGTGCCAGCAGTAAAACCCCGGACAGAAACTATGGCTACACCTTC. This encodes CASSKTPDRNYGYTF.

This clonotype was seen a few times. The rearrangement links TRBV7-8 to TRBJ2-3; D gene ambiguous. Trimming stripped 2 bases from V and 5 bases from J, with 17 bases between. The CDR3 covers 16 residues. In germline, CDR1 is SGHVS, CDR2 FQNEAQ. CDR3 DNA sequence: TGTGCCAGCAGCTTATTCCAGATGCGTGAGAGAGATACGCAGTATTTT. This gives the protein CASSLFQMRERDTQYF. The variable domain in full, completed from reference TRBV7-8 and TRBJ2-3, reads GAGVSQSPRYKVAKRGQDVALRCDPISGHVSLFWYQQALGQGPEFLTYFQNEAQLDKSGLPSDRFFAERPEGSVSTLKIQRTQQEDSAVYLCASSLFQMRERDTQYFGPGTRLTVL.

This clonotype turned up a few times. The V call is TRBV5-6, the J call TRBJ1-2; no clear D gene. Germline CDR1 is SGHDT and CDR2 is YYEEEE. V was clipped by 4 bases and J by 4 bases, with 17 bases between them. This CDR3 has 15 residues. CDR3 nucleotides: TGTGCCAGCAGCATCGAGCCGCCTAGATTCTATGGCTACACCTTC. Protein: CASSIEPPRFYGYTF.

This clonotype was observed a few times. With a much larger clone just one base away, this may be a read error. V usage is TRBV7-9 and J usage is TRBJ2-5; D assignment may be TRBD1 or TRBD2 (7 bases each). V was pared by 4 bases and J by 11 bases, with 26 bases between. CDR1 SEHNR and CDR2 FQNEAQ come from the germline V gene (reference sequence). The CDR3 has 16 residues. The CDR3 DNA reads as TGTGCCAGCAGCTGGGCTCGGGGGGTACAGGGGAATGAGCAGTACTTC. Encoded protein: CASSWARGVQGNEQYF.

This chain connects TRBV9 to TRBJ2-1; D remains ambiguous. The ends were cut back, 0 bases at V and 4 bases at J, with 8 bases in the middle. The CDR3 runs to 14 residues. Germline V gene data show CDR1 as SGDLS and CDR2 as YYNGEE. CDR3 loop: CASSVASVYNEQFF. In nucleotides, the CDR3 is TGTGCCAGCAGCGTAGCTTCAGTTTACAATGAGCAGTTCTTC.

The chain employs TRBV29-1 and TRBJ2-1; 15 nucleotides agree with TRBD2. The CDR3 totals 15 residues. After removal of 4 bases from V and 7 bases from J, the junction contained 5 bases not matched to a gene. Germline CDR1 reads SQVTM; CDR2 reads ANQGSEA. The CDR3 is CSVGGGTSGGNEQFF. The CDR3 region has the DNA TGCAGCGTTGGCGGGGGGACTAGCGGGGGGAATGAGCAGTTCTTC.

This clonotype was seen only a few times. V usage is TRBV11-2 and J usage is TRBJ1-1; the D is unclear. CDR1 SGHAT and CDR2 FQNNGV come from the germline V gene. This CDR3 is built from 15 residues. The V gene lost 1 base and the J gene lost 1 base, with 10 bases spanning the gap. CDR3 coding DNA: TGTGCCAGCAGCTTAGGAGATTTTCGGAACACTGAAGCTTTCTTT. It translates to CASSLGDFRNTEAFF.